This TCR beta chain appears in the sequencing data of a study of cytomegalovirus exposure and HLA in healthy donors. Findings and caveats of the study: Sequencing depth roughly uniform across donors was assumed in presence/absence analyses. Rarity marked most TCR sequences, yet some public TCRs occurred in many donors.

This CDR3 is 15 amino acids long. With 5 bases clipped from V and 4 bases from J, the junction kept 8 bases outside the gene matches. Germline values: CDR1 MNHEY, CDR2 SMNVEV (reference sequence). As concerns this clone: No antigen is known for it.

In the PCR, 60 Vbeta and 13 Jbeta primers were used. Method: immunoSEQ multiplex PCR; TCRdb's copy keeps in-frame clones and lacks some. Of around 150,000 clones detected, approximately 80% appear once; the ten largest clones hold approximately 2%. The V gene is TRBV27, the J gene TRBJ2-7; 10 nucleotides align to TRBD2. The clonotype was recovered from a woman between 18 and 29 years old in good health and CMV-seronegative. Source material: PBMCs. CDR3 sequence: CASSTPSGRRYEQYF. DNA for the CDR3: TGTGCCAGCAGTACCCCTAGCGGGAGAAGATACGAGCAGTACTTC.